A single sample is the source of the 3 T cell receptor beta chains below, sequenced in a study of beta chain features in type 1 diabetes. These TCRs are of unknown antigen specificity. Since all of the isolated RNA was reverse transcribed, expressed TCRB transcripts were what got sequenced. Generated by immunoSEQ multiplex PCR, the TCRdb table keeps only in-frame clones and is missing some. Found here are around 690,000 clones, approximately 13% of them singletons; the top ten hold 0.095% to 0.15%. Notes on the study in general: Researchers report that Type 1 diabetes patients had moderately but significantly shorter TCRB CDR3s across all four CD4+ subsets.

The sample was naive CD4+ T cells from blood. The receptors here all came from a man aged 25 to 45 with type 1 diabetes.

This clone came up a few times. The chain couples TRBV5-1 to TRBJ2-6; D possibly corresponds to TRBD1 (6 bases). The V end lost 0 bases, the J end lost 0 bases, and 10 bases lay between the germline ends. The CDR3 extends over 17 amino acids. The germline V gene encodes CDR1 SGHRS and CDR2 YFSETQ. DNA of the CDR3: TGCGCCAGCAGCTTGGAGGGACACCGCTCTGGGGCCAACGTCCTGACTTTC. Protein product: CASSLEGHRSGANVLTF.

CDR3 coding DNA: TGTGCCTGGATAGAACTAGCGGGGGGCCGGGATACGCAGTATTTT. Amino acid sequence: CAWIELAGGRDTQYF. The chain is built from TRBV30 and TRBJ2-3; 12 bases fit TRBD2. The CDR3 has 15 amino acids. Germline CDR1 reads GTSNPN; CDR2 reads SVGIG (reference sequence). V shed 4 bases and J 6 bases; nucleotides not matched to a gene: 8.

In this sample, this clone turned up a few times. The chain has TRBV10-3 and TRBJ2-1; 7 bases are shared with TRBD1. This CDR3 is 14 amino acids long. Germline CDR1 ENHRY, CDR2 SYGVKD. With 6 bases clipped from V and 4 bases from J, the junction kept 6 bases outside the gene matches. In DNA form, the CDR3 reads TGTGCCATCAGGCCTGTGGGACAGTACAATGAGCAGTTCTTC. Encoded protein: CAIRPVGQYNEQFF.